Sequencing of this TCR beta chain was carried out in a study of blood T cell repertoires in COVID-19. Study background: Donors in the United States, Italy and Spain gave samples during acute or convalescent COVID-19. PBMCs, B-cell-depleted T cells, or T cells were the source of the cDNA or gDNA that made up the material.

Study processing details: Nucleated cell counts were estimated from reference gene primer amplification. Here immunoSEQ multiplex PCR was the method, and the copy in TCRdb shows in-frame clones only, minus some. Clone size and the V and J calls come from that table; the DNA yielded D and trimming. Altogether about 200,000 clones are present, 70% to 90% being singletons, with the ten largest covering about 4.1%. The sequencing input was peripheral blood. This sequence was found in a man aged 50 or older with acute or convalescent COVID-19.

CDR3 bases: TGTGCCAGCTCACGCGACAGGGGTGTCACTGAAGCTTTCTTT. Protein: CASSRDRGVTEAFF. The chain has TRBV18 and TRBJ1-1; 8 bases map to TRBD1. Germline V gives CDR1 KGHSH, CDR2 LQKENI. Trimming cost V 4 bases and J 4 bases; bases outside gene matches: 5. The CDR3 spans 14 residues.